Sequencing of this T cell receptor beta chain was carried out in a study of response to subunit inactivated influenza vaccine. Whole-study findings and limits: The study's authors posited that every seasonal influenza vaccination enlists few new T cells.

In regard to this clonotype: Its target is not known.

TCRdb itself ran the RT-PCR reads through MiXCR, one entry per CDR3 protein. The sample lists 750,000 to 850,000 distinct CDR3 sequences; roughly 20% were seen once. The CDR3 is made up of 16 amino acids. V was clipped by 3 bases and J by 2 bases; unmatched bases: 7. Germline V gene lookup returns CDR1 SGHRS and CDR2 YFSETQ. This TCR came from a man over 45 who received an inactivated influenza vaccine. The gene calls are TRBV5-1 and TRBJ2-1; TRBD2 matches 8 bases. The sample was PBMCs from blood, taken 5 days after vaccination. CDR3 nucleotide sequence: TGCGCCAGCAGCTGGGCCGGGACTAGTCCCTACAATGAGCAGTTCTTC. Residues: CASSWAGTSPYNEQFF. Full variable domain (missing parts from reference TRBV5-1 and TRBJ2-1): KAGVTQTPRYLIKTRGQQVTLSCSPISGHRSVSWYQQTPGQGLQFLFEYFSETQRNKGNFPGRFSGRQFSNSRSEMNVSTLELGDSALYLCASSWAGTSPYNEQFFGPGTRLTVL.